There are a few counts of the clone carrying this T cell receptor (beta chain). The CDR3 length is 10 residues. The data were taken from a study of T-cell reconstitution after alpha-beta-depleted transplantation in children. Unique molecular identifiers were incorporated during preparation of the TCRbeta library. A single record per CDR3 protein comes from TCRdb applying MiXCR to the PCR reads. The repertoire includes about 420,000 distinct CDR3 sequences, 11% of them detected once, and 4.5% to 7% sits in the top ten. The source is a human donor who donated a stem cell graft to a child with acute myeloid leukemia. This chain links TRBV21-1 with TRBJ1-5; the listed D gene, TRBD1, was not tested against the DNA. TRBV21-1 is a pseudogene locus. The sequencing used PBMCs from the stem cell graft donor, collected from the stem cell graft. The CDR3 DNA reads as TGTGCCAGGGGGGATCAGCCCCAGCATTTT. This gives the protein CARGDQPQHF.